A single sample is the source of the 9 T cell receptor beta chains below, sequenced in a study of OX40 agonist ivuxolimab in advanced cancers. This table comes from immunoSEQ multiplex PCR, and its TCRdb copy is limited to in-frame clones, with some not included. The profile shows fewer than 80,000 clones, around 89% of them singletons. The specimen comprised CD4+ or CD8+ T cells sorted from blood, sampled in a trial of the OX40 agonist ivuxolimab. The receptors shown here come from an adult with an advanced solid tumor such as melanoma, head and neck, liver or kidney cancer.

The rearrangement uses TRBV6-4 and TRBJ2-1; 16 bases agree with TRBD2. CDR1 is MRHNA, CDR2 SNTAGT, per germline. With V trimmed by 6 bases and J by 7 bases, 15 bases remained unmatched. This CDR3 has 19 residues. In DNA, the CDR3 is TGTGCCAGCAGCGGTAGCTCCGGGACTAGCGGGAGGGCCACTAATGAGCAGTTCTTC. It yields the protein CASSGSSGTSGRATNEQFF.

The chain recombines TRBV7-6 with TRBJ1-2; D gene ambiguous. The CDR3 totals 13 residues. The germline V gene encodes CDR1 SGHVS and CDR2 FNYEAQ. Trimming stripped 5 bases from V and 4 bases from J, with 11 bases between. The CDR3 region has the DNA TGTGCCAGCAGCGACCTTCAAGGCTATGGCTACACCTTC. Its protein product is CASSDLQGYGYTF.

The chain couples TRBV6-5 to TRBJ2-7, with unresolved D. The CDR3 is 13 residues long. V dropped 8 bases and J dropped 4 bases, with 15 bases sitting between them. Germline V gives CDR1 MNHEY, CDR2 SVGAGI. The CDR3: CASGLGQKYEQYF. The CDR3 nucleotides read TGTGCCAGCGGATTGGGCCAGAAATACGAGCAGTACTTC.

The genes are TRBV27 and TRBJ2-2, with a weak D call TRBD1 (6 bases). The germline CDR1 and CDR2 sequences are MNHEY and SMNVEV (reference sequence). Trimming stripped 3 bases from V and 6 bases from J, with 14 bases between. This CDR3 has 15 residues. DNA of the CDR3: TGTGCCAGCAGTTTTCAGGGGCGAGCCGCCGGGGAGCTGTTTTTT. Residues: CASSFQGRAAGELFF.

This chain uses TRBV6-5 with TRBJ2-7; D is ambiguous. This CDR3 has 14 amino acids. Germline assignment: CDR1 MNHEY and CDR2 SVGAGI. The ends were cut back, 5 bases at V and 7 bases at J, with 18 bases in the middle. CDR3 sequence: CASSPTAGFREQYF. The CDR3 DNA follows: TGTGCCAGCAGTCCAACGGCAGGCTTTCGAGAGCAGTACTTC.

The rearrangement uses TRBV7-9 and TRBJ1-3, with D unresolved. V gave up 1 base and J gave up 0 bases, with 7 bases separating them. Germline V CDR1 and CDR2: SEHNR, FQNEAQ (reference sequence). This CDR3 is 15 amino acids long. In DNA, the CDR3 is TGTGCCAGCAGCTTAGACCTGATCTCTGGAAACACCATATATTTT. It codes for CASSLDLISGNTIYF.

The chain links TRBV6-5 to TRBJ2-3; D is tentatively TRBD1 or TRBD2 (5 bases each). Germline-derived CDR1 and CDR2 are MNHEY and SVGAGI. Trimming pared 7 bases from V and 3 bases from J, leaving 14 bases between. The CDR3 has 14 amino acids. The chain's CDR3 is CASTEGTATDTQYF. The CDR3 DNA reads TGTGCCAGCACCGAAGGGACCGCGACAGATACGCAGTATTTT.

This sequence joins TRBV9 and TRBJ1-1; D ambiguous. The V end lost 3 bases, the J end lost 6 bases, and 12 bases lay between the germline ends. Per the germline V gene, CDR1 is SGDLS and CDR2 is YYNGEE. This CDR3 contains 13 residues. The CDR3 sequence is CASSGSGISEAFF. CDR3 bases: TGTGCCAGCAGCGGATCAGGTATTTCTGAAGCTTTCTTT.

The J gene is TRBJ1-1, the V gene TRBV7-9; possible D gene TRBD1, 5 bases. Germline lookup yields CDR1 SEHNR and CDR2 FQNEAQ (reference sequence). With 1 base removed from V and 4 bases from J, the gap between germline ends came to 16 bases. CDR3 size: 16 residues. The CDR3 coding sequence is TGTGCCAGCAGCTTAGAATGGGGCTTTAATTCCACTGAAGCTTTCTTT. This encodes CASSLEWGFNSTEAFF.